The 17 T cell receptor delta chains below were found in one sample sequenced in a study of Vδ1+ human thymocytes. General observations from the study: Thymic TRG and TRD repertoires appeared highly polyclonal.

Extracted RNA was reverse transcribed into cDNA. The CDR3 regions were amplified by multiplex PCR from V-gene primers to a constant-region primer. TCRdb re-processed the multiplex PCR reads via CATT. The repertoire holds about 75,000 delta-chain clones, with approximately 30% as singletons. Their antigens remain unidentified. Input material: Vdelta1+ gamma-delta thymocytes from the thymus. Subset: FACS-sorted CD3+ TCRalphabeta- TCRVdelta1+ TCRVdelta2- thymocytes. The receptors come from a boy in the first two years of life who had congenital heart surgery.

This clone was seen repeatedly, ten times or more. The rearrangement uses TRDV2 and TRDJ1; 13 bases align to TRDD3. Germline assignment: CDR1 GEAIGNYY and CDR2 EKD. The CDR3 covers 23 residues. V was clipped by 0 bases and J by 0 bases; unmatched bases: 21. The CDR3 reads CACDTQGLPPYWGIRSYTDKLIF. CDR3 DNA: TGTGCCTGTGACACCCAGGGCCTTCCTCCATACTGGGGGATACGCTCGTACACCGATAAACTCATCTTT.

This clone appeared a few times. The rearrangement joins TRDV1 to TRDJ1; 13 nucleotides match TRDD3. The junction had 43 bases not matched to a gene; V was cut back by 6 bases and J by 0 bases. Germline CDR1 is TSWWSYY and CDR2 is QGS. The CDR3 runs to 29 residues. Here the CDR3 DNA reads TGTGCTCTTGGATGGGGTACTGTGCGAGGAGAGAAAACTACCGTGTACTGGGGGATACGCGTTTGGGACACCGATAAACTCATCTTT. Amino acids: CALGWGTVRGEKTTVYWGIRVWDTDKLIF.

The table lists this clone with a few counts. V gene TRDV1 combines with J gene TRDJ1; 13 bases fit TRDD3. The V and J ends lost 0 bases and 0 bases, in that order; junction bases with no gene match: 25. This CDR3 has 25 residues. The V gene's germline CDR1 is TSWWSYY and CDR2 QGS. The CDR3, as DNA: TGTGCTCTTGGGGAACTAAGCCTTCCTCTCCCCAACTGTACTGGGGGATACGCGTACACCGATAAACTCATCTTT. Residues: CALGELSLPLPNCTGGYAYTDKLIF.

This clone was observed a few times. V usage is TRDV1 and J usage is TRDJ1; 12 bases line up with TRDD3. CDR3 length: 21 residues. Germline-derived CDR1 and CDR2 are TSWWSYY and QGS. V lost 0 bases and J lost 3; bases outside the gene matches: 17. CDR3 DNA: TGTGCTCTTGGGGAACTCTGGGCTCTACTGGGGGATACTGGAGGTCCCGATAAACTCATCTTT. This sequence encodes CALGELWALLGDTGGPDKLIF.

This clone showed up just a few times. The genes are TRDV1 and TRDJ1; a possible D gene is TRDD3 (7 bases). This CDR3 has 20 residues. Germline V lookup: CDR1 TSWWSYY, CDR2 QGS. Between the trimmed V and J ends, which lost 0 bases and 0 bases, there was a span of 23 bases. The CDR3 coding sequence is TGTGCTCTTGGGGAACTGATTCCCTCCTACGGATACGATAACACCGATAAACTCATCTTT. Translation: CALGELIPSYGYDNTDKLIF.

The rearrangement joins TRDV1 to TRDJ1, with D perhaps matching TRDD3 (6 bases). This CDR3 is built from 16 residues. Trimming removed 0 bases from V and 8 bases from J, with 19 bases in between. Germline lookup yields CDR1 TSWWSYY and CDR2 QGS. The CDR3 loop is CALGELVPGDAQKLIF. CDR3 DNA sequence: TGTGCTCTTGGGGAACTAGTTCCGGGGGACGCGCAAAAACTCATCTTT.

In its sample, this clone was seen a few times. The V and J genes are TRDV1 and TRDJ1; perhaps TRDD3 as D (5 bases). The CDR3 is 23 amino acids. Trimming removed 2 bases at V and 0 bases at J, with 34 bases between. Germline CDR1 and CDR2: TSWWSYY and QGS. The CDR3 reads CALGETGHHYPPENTAYTDKLIF. The CDR3, as DNA: TGTGCTCTTGGGGAAACTGGCCACCACTATCCCCCCGAGAATACAGCGTACACCGATAAACTCATCTTT.

This clone was detected only once. The chain is built from TRDV1 and TRDJ1, with TRDD3 identical over 8 bases. The CDR3 is 19 amino acids. Germline V gives CDR1 TSWWSYY, CDR2 QGS. J gave up 7 bases and V 0 bases, and 19 bases lay outside the gene matches. The CDR3 loop reads CALGELAPRYWGLTGKLIF. The CDR3 DNA reads as TGTGCTCTTGGGGAACTAGCCCCCCGCTACTGGGGGCTAACGGGTAAACTCATCTTT.

This clone was detected a few times. The gene calls are TRDV1 and TRDJ1; D is uncertain. CDR1 is TSWWSYY, CDR2 QGS, per germline. The CDR3 is made up of 11 amino acids. Trimming removed 8 bases at V and 3 bases at J, with 7 bases between. CDR3: CALRVADKLIF. The CDR3 DNA sequence: TGTGCTCTTCGGGTGGCCGATAAACTCATCTTT.

In its sample, this clone was seen a few times. The genes are TRDV1 and TRDJ1; no reliable D call. Trimming shortened V by 1 base and J by 0 bases, and 12 bases separated the two germline ends. Per germline, CDR1 TSWWSYY and CDR2 QGS. The CDR3 length is 16 residues. CDR3 amino acids: CALGEPVGEDTDKLIF. The CDR3 DNA reads TGTGCTCTTGGGGAACCCGTGGGCGAGGACACCGATAAACTCATCTTT.

J is TRDJ1 and V is TRDV2, with 9 bases identical to TRDD3. After removal of 9 bases from V and 8 bases from J, the junction contained 15 bases not matched to a gene. The V gene's germline CDR1 is GEAIGNYY and CDR2 EKD. This CDR3 region has 14 residues. CDR3 sequence reads: CATALGDPTEKLIF. The CDR3 DNA reads TGTGCCACCGCCCTGGGGGATCCCACGGAGAAACTCATCTTT.

In its sample, this clone was seen a few times. The rearrangement links TRDV1 to TRDJ1, with TRDD3 matching over 7 bases. The germline CDR1 and CDR2 sequences are TSWWSYY and QGS. Trimming cost V 1 base and J 10 bases; bases outside gene matches: 9. The CDR3 length is 14 residues. CDR3 protein: CALGEHPSGGRLIF. CDR3 sequence (DNA): TGTGCTCTTGGGGAACATCCCTCTGGGGGTCGACTCATCTTT.

This clone was detected only a few times. V is TRDV1 and J is TRDJ1; 13 bases are shared with TRDD3. Germline CDR1 and CDR2: TSWWSYY and QGS. This CDR3 comprises 19 residues. With 5 bases clipped from V and 6 bases from J, the junction kept 18 bases outside the gene matches. The CDR3 sequence: CALGQPYGPYWGIRNKLIF. The CDR3 DNA reads as TGTGCTCTTGGGCAGCCCTACGGCCCGTACTGGGGGATACGCAATAAACTCATCTTT.

V usage is TRDV1 and J usage is TRDJ1; 11 nucleotides align to TRDD3. V trimming: 0 bases; J trimming: 3 bases; junction bases outside the gene matches: 18. The length of the CDR3 is 21 residues. Germline CDR1 TSWWSYY, CDR2 QGS. The CDR3 region has the DNA TGTGCTCTTGGGGAACTTGGGAGGTGGCCCATACTGGGGGATAAGCCCGATAAACTCATCTTT. Translating gives CALGELGRWPILGDKPDKLIF.

Of note for this clone: This sample includes further DNA sequences coding for the same CDR3. V gene TRDV1 combines with J gene TRDJ1; a weak D match, TRDD2 (6 bases). The CDR3 covers 20 residues. Trimming shortened V by 0 bases and J by 0 bases, and 23 bases separated the two germline ends. Germline V CDR1 and CDR2: TSWWSYY, QGS. CDR3 in amino acids: CALGELKGILPPLNTDKLIF. CDR3 sequence (DNA): TGTGCTCTTGGGGAACTAAAAGGTATCCTACCTCCACTGAACACCGATAAACTCATCTTT.

The chain carries TRDV3 and TRDJ1; 10 nucleotides line up with TRDD3. V trimming: 5 bases; J trimming: 2 bases; junction bases outside the gene matches: 41. The CDR3 is 25 amino acids. CDR1 TVYSNPD and CDR2 GDNSRS come from the germline V gene (reference sequence). DNA of the CDR3: TGTGCCACGAACTCCCTACCCCGTACTGGGGGATGGGATGAATGGTGGGATGATTTGACCGATAAACTCATCTTT. It encodes CATNSLPRTGGWDEWWDDLTDKLIF.

This rearrangement joins TRDV1 to TRDJ1; no clear D. Trimming stripped 0 bases from V and 0 bases from J, with 35 bases between. In germline, CDR1 is TSWWSYY, CDR2 QGS. The CDR3 consists of 24 residues. DNA of the CDR3: TGTGCTCTTGGGGAACTCCATCGCGGTAACTTATTCCCAGTACCGTCTCAGTACACCGATAAACTCATCTTT. It encodes CALGELHRGNLFPVPSQYTDKLIF.